This TCR beta chain was retrieved from a study of long-term antiretroviral therapy in people with HIV. Study observations and caveats: The range of CDR3 lengths in HIV repertoires proved narrower than that found in controls.

Every participant gave one or more pre-ART and two or more post-ART PBMC samples. Investigators performed immunoSEQ version v3.0 at survey level. Using immunoSEQ multiplex PCR, the repertoire was profiled, and TCRdb retains in-frame clones only, with some absent. This table holds 30,000 to 45,000 clones, 80% found once. CDR1 is MNHEY and CDR2 is SMNVEV in the germline V gene (reference sequence). V was trimmed by 7 bases and J by 0 bases, leaving 7 bases between them. CDR3 length equals 14 residues. As for this clone: Its antigen remains unidentified.

The receptor comes from a man aged 30-40 years with HIV. This chain connects TRBV27 to TRBJ2-6; D is undetermined. The input for sequencing was unsorted PBMCs, taken 3.4 years after starting antiretroviral therapy. CDR3 coding DNA: TGTGCCAGCATGACTCACTCTGGGGCCAACGTCCTGACTTTC. The encoded protein is CASMTHSGANVLTF. Full variable domain (rest looked up from reference TRBV27 and TRBJ2-6): EAQVTQNPRYLITVTGKKLTVTCSQNMNHEYMSWYRQDPGLGLRQIYYSMNVEVTDKGDVPEGYKVSRKEKRNFPLILESPSPNQTSLYFCASMTHSGANVLTFGAGSRLTVL.